The 28 T cell receptor beta chains below were found in one sample sequenced in a study of low-dose radiotherapy and immunotherapy resistance in tumors. Covering alpha and beta chains, TRAV- and TRBV-specific primers were used for the first-strand cDNA. TCRs were amplified for approximately 22 PCR cycles with a constant-region primer and V-primer adapter. TCRdb passed the reads through MiXCR, listing each CDR3 protein once. The data show roughly 100,000 distinct CDR3 sequences, with around 20% seen just once and 4.1% held by the top ten. Documented time point: after trial treatment. Treatment here: LDRT plus nivolumab, ipilimumab, low-dose cyclophosphamide and aspirin (RACIN trial). The material sequenced was PBMCs, taken after low-dose radiotherapy plus immunotherapy. These receptors were obtained from a male donor with prostate cancer.

A few counts support this clonotype. The J gene is TRBJ2-2, the V gene TRBV7-8; TRBD2 aligns across 7 bases. V was pared by 8 bases and J by 4 bases, with 7 bases of the junction left unmatched. This CDR3 spans 14 amino acids. Germline V lookup: CDR1 SGHVS, CDR2 FQNEAQ. CDR3: CASGRELSTGELFF. The CDR3 DNA sequence: TGTGCCAGCGGGCGGGAGCTGAGCACCGGGGAGCTGTTTTTT.

At least ten counts were recorded for this clonotype. The chain is built from TRBV6-2 or TRBV6-3 and TRBJ2-1; TRBD2 agrees at 13 bases. The CDR3 has 15 residues. Trimming removed 6 bases from V and 4 bases from J; junction bases left unmatched: 3. Per the germline V gene, CDR1 is MNHEY and CDR2 is SVGEGT. The CDR3 coding sequence is TGTGCCAGCAGCCCGACTAGCGGGGGGTACAATGAGCAGTTCTTC. This encodes CASSPTSGGYNEQFF.

This clonotype was seen repeatedly, ten times or more. The chain couples TRBV12-3 or TRBV12-4 to TRBJ2-5; D could derive from TRBD1 or TRBD2 (5 bases each). CDR3 length: 14 residues. Trimming removed 5 bases from V and 0 bases from J, with 10 bases in between. The CDR3 DNA sequence: TGTGCCAGCAGTCCCGGGGCCTACCAAGAGACCCAGTACTTC. Encoded protein: CASSPGAYQETQYF.

This clonotype was seen ten or more times. The chain links TRBV29-1 to TRBJ2-7; D gene ambiguous. V was clipped by 7 bases and J by 0 bases, with 10 bases between them. The length of the CDR3 is 12 residues. Germline V CDR1 and CDR2: SQVTM, ANQGSEA. CDR3 amino acids: CSAWMSSYEQYF. CDR3 in DNA: TGCAGCGCCTGGATGAGCTCCTACGAGCAGTACTTC.

At least ten counts were recorded for this clonotype. This chain links TRBV7-9 with TRBJ2-3; perhaps D is TRBD1 or TRBD2 (5 bases each). CDR3 length: 17 amino acids. V gave up 2 bases and J gave up 2 bases, with 17 bases separating them. The germline CDR1 and CDR2 sequences are SEHNR and FQNEAQ (reference sequence). This chain's CDR3 is CASSLNGYRGDTDTQYF. CDR3 nucleotides: TGTGCCAGCAGCTTAAATGGGTATAGGGGAGACACAGATACGCAGTATTTT. The full variable domain, with the rest looked up from reference TRBV7-9 and TRBJ2-3, is DTGVSQNPRHKITKRGQNVTFRCDPISEHNRLYWYRQTLGQGPEFLTYFQNEAQLEKSRLLSDRFSAERPKGSFSTLEIQRTEQGDSAMYLCASSLNGYRGDTDTQYFGPGTRLTVL.

This clonotype was seen repeatedly, ten times or more. The chain has TRBV5-1 and TRBJ2-7, with 7 positions matching TRBD1. V shed 4 bases and J 6 bases; nucleotides not matched to a gene: 10. This CDR3 contains 14 residues. Germline V CDR1 and CDR2: SGHRS, YFSETQ. CDR3 in DNA: TGCGCCAGCAGCATACAGGGGATCCGGTCCGAGCAGTACTTC. Translated, it gives CASSIQGIRSEQYF.

This clonotype turned up a few times. This chain links TRBV5-4 with TRBJ2-7; TRBD2 is a possible D gene (7 bases). Germline lookup yields CDR1 SGHNT and CDR2 YYREEE (reference sequence). V lost 3 bases, J lost 3 bases, and 19 bases lay in between. The CDR3 is 16 amino acids. CDR3 sequence reads: CASSSSSGGRGYEQYF. CDR3 DNA sequence: TGTGCCAGCAGCTCCTCTTCCGGGGGGCGCGGCTACGAGCAGTACTTC.

This clonotype has ten or more counts. The V and J genes are TRBV27 and TRBJ1-1; a possible D gene is TRBD1 (6 bases). This CDR3 has 13 amino acids. Germline loops: CDR1 MNHEY, CDR2 SMNVEV (reference sequence). With 4 bases removed from V and 5 bases from J, the gap between germline ends came to 11 bases. The CDR3 sequence: CASSYNRVTEAFF. The CDR3 DNA follows: TGTGCCAGCAGTTATAACAGGGTAACTGAAGCTTTCTTT.

This clonotype has at least ten counts. The J gene is TRBJ2-3, the V gene TRBV12-3 or TRBV12-4; TRBD2 aligns across 13 bases. The CDR3 totals 16 residues. The trim removed 6 bases at V and 1 base at J, leaving 4 bases unmatched. Here the CDR3 reads CASRLGLAGGTDTQYF. DNA for the CDR3: TGTGCCAGCAGACTCGGACTAGCGGGGGGCACAGATACGCAGTATTTT.

This clonotype has at least ten counts. The V call is TRBV11-2, the J call TRBJ1-1; maybe TRBD1 (5 bases). V dropped 5 bases and J dropped 1 base, with 11 bases sitting between them. The germline CDR1 and CDR2 sequences are SGHAT and FQNNGV. The CDR3 spans 14 residues. CDR3 amino acids: CASSPTGGNTEAFF. CDR3 nucleotides: TGTGCCAGCAGCCCAACCGGGGGGAACACTGAAGCTTTCTTT. Drawing the rest from reference TRBV11-2 and TRBJ1-1, the complete variable domain is EAGVAQSPRYKIIEKRQSVAFWCNPISGHATLYWYQQILGQGPKLLIQFQNNGVVDDSQLPKDRFSAERLKGVDSTLKIQPAKLEDSAVYLCASSPTGGNTEAFFGQGTRLTVV.

This clonotype was found many times. The chain has TRBV6-2 or TRBV6-3 and TRBJ2-2; D uncertain. Germline CDR1 reads MNHEY; CDR2 reads SVGEGT. The length of the CDR3 is 15 residues. V dropped 5 bases and J dropped 1 base, with 11 bases sitting between them. The CDR3 here is CASSVNFGNTGELFF. The CDR3 nucleotides read TGTGCCAGCAGTGTCAACTTTGGGAACACCGGGGAGCTGTTTTTT.

The chain uses TRBV3-1 and TRBJ2-2; TRBD2 matches at 8 bases. The germline V gene encodes CDR1 LGHDT and CDR2 YNNKEL (reference sequence). The CDR3 sequence is 15 residues long. J gave up 4 bases and V 3 bases, and 4 bases lay outside the gene matches. CDR3 protein: CASSQDSGVTGELFF. CDR3 nucleotides: TGTGCCAGCAGCCAGGATAGCGGGGTCACCGGGGAGCTGTTTTTT.

This clonotype was observed at least ten times. The chain joins TRBV9 to TRBJ1-5; 7 nucleotides match TRBD1. The CDR3 loop spans 15 amino acids. The V gene's germline CDR1 is SGDLS and CDR2 YYNGEE. The V and J ends lost 4 bases and 1 base, in that order; junction bases with no gene match: 5. Here the CDR3 reads CASSRDSWSNQPQHF. The CDR3 DNA reads as TGTGCCAGCAGCAGGGACAGTTGGAGCAATCAGCCCCAGCATTTT.

This clonotype was found a few times. The germline gene is not matched at one end of the junction; a read error may be the cause. V is TRBV5-4 and J is TRBJ2-3; D gene unclear. The CDR3 loop spans 14 amino acids. The germline V gene has CDR1 SGHNT and CDR2 YYREEE (reference sequence). The DNA of the CDR3 is TGTGCCAGCTCCACCCTGGGTGGCACCGATACGCAGTATTTT. Protein product: CASSTLGGTDTQYF.

This clonotype has a count of ten or more. The chain couples TRBV5-1 to TRBJ2-3; D ambiguous. V was trimmed by 1 base and J by 4 bases, leaving 10 bases between them. Germline V CDR1 and CDR2: SGHRS, YFSETQ. This CDR3 has 14 residues. Here the CDR3 reads CASSLMDWADTQYF. The DNA of the CDR3 is TGCGCCAGCAGCTTGATGGATTGGGCAGATACGCAGTATTTT.

Many counts were recorded for this clonotype. This chain joins TRBV6-5 and TRBJ2-1; 7 bases are shared with TRBD1. V was pared by 5 bases and J by 6 bases, with 4 bases of the junction left unmatched. The CDR3 loop spans 13 amino acids. CDR1 is MNHEY, CDR2 SVGAGI, per germline. The CDR3 region is CASSQGVGNEQFF. The DNA for the CDR3 is TGTGCCAGCAGTCAGGGGGTGGGCAATGAGCAGTTCTTC.

This clonotype occurred many times. The V gene is TRBV10-3, the J gene TRBJ2-3; D is perhaps TRBD1 (8 bases). With 10 bases removed from V and 6 bases from J, the gap between germline ends came to 23 bases. Looked up from germline, CDR1 is ENHRY and CDR2 is SYGVKD. CDR3 size: 15 residues. DNA for the CDR3: TGTGCCACCGCGCCTGCAACAGGGGGAGGGGATACGCAGTATTTT. Protein: CATAPATGGGDTQYF.

Comment on this clonotype: A read error is likely here: a far larger clone is one base away. The chain uses TRBV11-2 and TRBJ2-7; D may be TRBD1 (5 bases). This CDR3 has 18 amino acids. Between the trimmed V and J ends, which lost 5 bases and 7 bases, there was a span of 30 bases. From germline, CDR1 is SGHAT and CDR2 FQNNGV. CDR3 protein: CASSRPHTGGGSYNEQYF. CDR3 nucleotides: TGTGCCAGCAGCAGACCGCACACAGGTGGCGGCTCCTACAATGAGCAGTACTTC.

The rearrangement uses TRBV18 and TRBJ2-1, with D possibly called TRBD1 or TRBD2 (5 bases each). Trimming removed 5 bases from V and 6 bases from J, with 11 bases in between. Germline V gives CDR1 KGHSH, CDR2 LQKENI. This CDR3 has 13 residues. The chain's CDR3 is CASSVGAGNEQFF. The CDR3 DNA follows: TGTGCCAGCTCAGTCGGGGCTGGCAATGAGCAGTTCTTC.

V and J are TRBV5-4 and TRBJ2-7; TRBD1 matches at 9 bases. The germline CDR1 and CDR2 sequences are SGHNT and YYREEE (reference sequence). V gave up 4 bases and J gave up 5 bases; unmatched junction bases: 10. This CDR3 contains 15 residues. CDR3 DNA: TGTGCCAGCAGCCGTGGACCGGGACAGGGTAACGAGCAGTACTTC. The encoded protein is CASSRGPGQGNEQYF. The complete variable domain, with remaining parts taken from reference TRBV5-4 and TRBJ2-7, reads ETGVTQSPTHLIKTRGQQVTLRCSSQSGHNTVSWYQQALGQGPQFIFQYYREEENGRGNFPPRFSGLQFPNYSSELNVNALELDDSALYLCASSRGPGQGNEQYFGPGTRLTVT.

This chain joins TRBV27 and TRBJ1-2; TRBD1 is a possible D gene (5 bases). V dropped 3 bases and J dropped 5 bases, with 16 bases sitting between them. The CDR3 contains 15 residues. Germline V gene lookup returns CDR1 MNHEY and CDR2 SMNVEV (reference sequence). CDR3 in DNA: TGTGCCAGCAGTTTCAGGTCGGGGCCAGGGTATGGCTACACCTTC. Its translation: CASSFRSGPGYGYTF.

The CDR3 DNA follows: TGTGCCAGCAGTGAGCCGGGACAGGGGTCTGGAAACACCATATATTTT. Translating it yields CASSEPGQGSGNTIYF. The rearrangement uses TRBV6-2 or TRBV6-3 and TRBJ1-3, with 10 bases matching TRBD1. The germline gives CDR1 MNHEY, CDR2 SVGEGT. This CDR3 has 16 residues. Trimming at V came to 5 bases and at J to 1 base, leaving 5 bases not matched to a gene.

This clonotype came up many times. The rearrangement uses TRBV9 and TRBJ1-4; D is uncertain. V lost 0 bases and J 13 bases, leaving 10 bases between the germline ends. The CDR3 loop spans 12 amino acids. Germline V gene sequence: CDR1 SGDLS, CDR2 YYNGEE. The CDR3 bases are TGTGCCAGCAGCGTAGGGGGAGGACCACTGTTTTTT. Encoded protein: CASSVGGGPLFF. The full variable domain, rest sourced from reference TRBV9 and TRBJ1-4, is DSGVTQTPKHLITATGQRVTLRCSPRSGDLSVYWYQQSLDQGLQFLIQYYNGEERAKGNILERFSAQQFPDLHSELNLSSLELGDSALYFCASSVGGGPLFFGSGTQLSVL.

The CDR3 DNA reads TGTGCCAGCAGTGAAATCGTGGGGGACGAGCAGTACTTC. It yields the protein CASSEIVGDEQYF. The rearrangement links TRBV13 to TRBJ2-7; D is possibly TRBD1 or TRBD2 (5 bases each). Trimming shortened V by 6 bases and J by 5 bases, and 14 bases separated the two germline ends. This CDR3 has 13 amino acids. Germline values: CDR1 PRHDT, CDR2 FYEKMQ (reference sequence).

The table lists this clonotype with many counts. At one end the junction does not follow the germline gene, possibly because of a read error. The chain joins TRBV19 to TRBJ1-1; D ambiguous. Germline CDR1 reads LNHDA; CDR2 reads SQIVND (reference sequence). This CDR3 comprises 12 residues. The CDR3 DNA is TGTGCCAGTAGTATAGAATCAAGACCCCCGATCTTT. Translating gives CASSIESRPPIF.

This clonotype was recorded at least ten times. The chain recombines TRBV29-1 with TRBJ2-5; 13 nucleotides match TRBD2. The CDR3 has 16 residues. Germline lookup yields CDR1 SQVTM and CDR2 ANQGSEA. Unmatched junction bases numbered 9, after V lost 6 bases and J lost 2 bases. The DNA of the CDR3 is TGCAGCGTAGAGACTAGCGGGGGGTTCGGGCAAGAGACCCAGTACTTC. Amino acid sequence: CSVETSGGFGQETQYF.

This clonotype was observed many times. The chain recombines TRBV5-1 with TRBJ1-4; D ambiguous. V lost 0 bases, J lost 3 bases, and 9 bases lay in between. Germline assignment: CDR1 SGHRS and CDR2 YFSETQ. CDR3 size: 15 residues. The CDR3 DNA follows: TGCGCCAGCAGCTTGGCCCAGGCAGCTAATGAAAAACTGTTTTTT. Residues: CASSLAQAANEKLFF.

The V and J genes are TRBV5-1 and TRBJ2-2, with TRBD1 as a possible D gene (5 bases). The V gene's germline CDR1 is SGHRS and CDR2 YFSETQ. With 6 bases removed from V and 2 bases from J, the gap between germline ends came to 8 bases. This CDR3 spans 13 amino acids. DNA for the CDR3: TGCGCCAGCAAAGGGGATAACACCGGGGAGCTGTTTTTT. Protein product: CASKGDNTGELFF. Combining the CDR3 with reference TRBV5-1 and TRBJ2-2 gives the whole variable domain KAGVTQTPRYLIKTRGQQVTLSCSPISGHRSVSWYQQTPGQGLQFLFEYFSETQRNKGNFPGRFSGRQFSNSRSEMNVSTLELGDSALYLCASKGDNTGELFFGEGSRLTVL.